The next 17 T cell receptor beta chains were all read from a single sample in a study of blood T cell repertoires in COVID-19. Sequencing was performed with immunoSEQ multiplex PCR; in TCRdb, only in-frame clones are kept and a portion is missing. The table includes around 330,000 clones, approximately 86% detected once. Sequences were obtained from PBMCs or T cells enriched from blood (not recorded which). All receptors come from a young woman who had recovered from COVID-19.

This clone has a handful of counts. This chain uses TRBV28 with TRBJ1-5; D may be TRBD1 (6 bases). Germline values: CDR1 MDHEN, CDR2 SYDVKM. V lost 6 bases, J lost 2 bases, and 14 bases lay in between. The CDR3 sequence is 15 residues long. CDR3 protein: CASRIQGFGNQPQHF. The CDR3 nucleotides read TGTGCCAGCAGAATACAGGGTTTCGGCAATCAGCCCCAGCATTTT.

This clone was seen a few times. The gene calls are TRBV4-3 and TRBJ2-7, with D possibly TRBD1 on 6 matching bases. The CDR3 loop spans 15 amino acids. Per germline, CDR1 LGHNA and CDR2 YSLEER. Trimming cost V 0 bases and J 2 bases, with 11 bases left between them. CDR3 nucleotide sequence: TGCGCCAGCAGCCAAGAGCAGGACAGACCCTACGAGCAGTACTTC. This encodes CASSQEQDRPYEQYF.

The chain couples TRBV2 to TRBJ1-1; 7 nucleotides align to TRBD1. The CDR3 contains 16 residues. The junction had 13 bases not matched to a gene; V was cut back by 2 bases and J by 7 bases. Germline loops: CDR1 SNHLY, CDR2 FYNNEI. The CDR3 region is CASSEYGGSGGGEAFF. For the CDR3, the DNA is TGTGCCAGCAGTGAATATGGAGGGTCAGGGGGAGGTGAAGCTTTCTTT. Drawing the rest from reference TRBV2 and TRBJ1-1, the complete variable domain is EPEVTQTPSHQVTQMGQEVILRCVPISNHLYFYWYRQILGQKVEFLVSFYNNEISEKSEIFDDQFSVERPDGSNFTLKIRSTKLEDSAMYFCASSEYGGSGGGEAFFGQGTRLTVV.

The rearrangement links TRBV5-6 to TRBJ1-2, with a tentative D call TRBD1 (5 bases). The V gene's germline CDR1 is SGHDT and CDR2 YYEEEE. This CDR3 comprises 15 residues. Trimming shortened V by 3 bases and J by 2 bases, and 14 bases separated the two germline ends. CDR3 DNA: TGTGCCAGCAGCTCTCAGGGATTAGGGAACTATGGCTACACCTTC. Its protein is CASSSQGLGNYGYTF.

The chain recombines TRBV19 with TRBJ1-1, with 10 bases that match TRBD1. J lost 7 bases, V lost 6 bases, and 8 bases had no gene match. From germline, CDR1 is LNHDA and CDR2 SQIVND (reference sequence). The CDR3 runs to 14 residues. The CDR3, as DNA: TGTGCCAGTAGCCCGACAGGGGGCGGTTATGAAGCTTTCTTT. Translated, it gives CASSPTGGGYEAFF.

This clone has a handful of counts. The V and J genes are TRBV4-1 and TRBJ2-2; TRBD2 matches at 9 bases. Trimming removed 1 base from V and 5 bases from J; junction bases left unmatched: 11. The CDR3 has 18 amino acids. Germline assignment: CDR1 MGHRA and CDR2 YSYEKL. The CDR3 loop is CASSQGDIAGVGTGELFF. As DNA, the CDR3 is TGCGCCAGCAGCCAAGGAGACATAGCGGGAGTGGGGACCGGGGAGCTGTTTTTT.

J is TRBJ1-4 and V is TRBV6-4, with D possibly being TRBD1 (5 bases). This CDR3 spans 16 amino acids. V lost 0 bases to trimming and J lost 0 bases, with 8 bases between them. Germline lookup yields CDR1 MRHNA and CDR2 SNTAGT. The DNA for the CDR3 is TGTGCCAGCAGTGACTCCGGGGGGTCAACTAATGAAAAACTGTTTTTT. This translates into CASSDSGGSTNEKLFF.

V gene TRBV18 combines with J gene TRBJ2-2, with D tentatively TRBD1 (5 bases). CDR1 KGHSH and CDR2 LQKENI come from the germline V gene. The V end was cut by 3 bases, the J end by 4 bases, with 12 bases between. The CDR3 length is 15 residues. This chain's CDR3 is CASSPGQGRTGELFF. As DNA, the CDR3 is TGTGCCAGCTCACCGGGGCAGGGCCGCACCGGGGAGCTGTTTTTT.

V gene TRBV7-9 combines with J gene TRBJ1-2; D perhaps matches TRBD1 (6 bases). V was shortened by 1 base and J by 4 bases, with 13 bases between the two germline ends. This CDR3 is 15 amino acids long. CDR1 is SEHNR and CDR2 is FQNEAQ in the germline V gene (reference sequence). CDR3: CASSLGEGVTYGYTF. CDR3 coding DNA: TGTGCCAGCAGCTTAGGGGAGGGGGTGACCTATGGCTACACCTTC.

This chain uses TRBV5-5 with TRBJ1-2; TRBD1 matches at 7 bases. Germline V gene sequence: CDR1 SGHKS, CDR2 YYEKEE (reference sequence). The CDR3 has 13 residues. V trimming: 2 bases; J trimming: 6 bases; junction bases outside the gene matches: 4. CDR3 loop: CASSLQGYDGYTF. In DNA form, the CDR3 reads TGTGCCAGCAGCTTACAGGGGTACGATGGCTACACCTTC.

This clone came up once. The V call is TRBV4-2, the J call TRBJ1-5, with 11 bases identical to TRBD1. Germline lookup yields CDR1 LGHNA and CDR2 YNFKEQ. Losses at the gene ends were 2 bases for V and 7 bases for J; bases not matched to a gene: 10. The CDR3 is 17 residues long. CDR3 sequence reads: CASSQLPDRGLGQPQHF. CDR3 nucleotide sequence: TGTGCCAGCAGCCAACTTCCGGACAGGGGGCTAGGGCAGCCCCAGCATTTT.

V is TRBV7-8 and J is TRBJ2-2; 7 bases map to TRBD1. V trimming: 3 bases; J trimming: 6 bases; junction bases outside the gene matches: 4. The CDR3 is 14 residues long. Looked up from germline, CDR1 is SGHVS and CDR2 is FQNEAQ. The CDR3 sequence: CASSFTTGPGELFF. The CDR3 DNA reads as TGTGCCAGCAGCTTTACGACAGGGCCCGGGGAGCTGTTTTTT.

This chain joins TRBV15 and TRBJ2-7, with TRBD2 matching 9 bases. Trimming at V came to 0 bases and at J to 3 bases, leaving 3 bases not matched to a gene. Germline CDR1 and CDR2: LNHNV and YYDKDF (reference sequence). This CDR3 has 15 amino acids. In DNA form, the CDR3 reads TGTGCCACCAGCAGAGAGGCGGGGGGGATCTACGAGCAGTACTTC. Residues: CATSREAGGIYEQYF.

The rearrangement joins TRBV15 to TRBJ1-5; D remains ambiguous. Germline V lookup: CDR1 LNHNV, CDR2 YYDKDF (reference sequence). This CDR3 is 15 amino acids long. The germline V and J ends were trimmed by 0 bases and 7 bases, with 13 bases remaining between them. CDR3 bases: TGTGCCACCAGCAGAGATCGGGGTCAGGAACAGCCCCAGCATTTT. Protein product: CATSRDRGQEQPQHF.

The V gene is TRBV6-2 or TRBV6-3, the J gene TRBJ2-2, with D possibly being TRBD2 (5 bases). Germline CDR1 is MNHEY and CDR2 is SVGEGT. Trimming left V 0 bases short and J 5 bases short, with 10 bases between. This CDR3 has 15 residues. Written as DNA, the CDR3 is TGTGCCAGCAGTTACTCGAGGCGGGCTACCGGGGAGCTGTTTTTT. Its protein product is CASSYSRRATGELFF.

V usage is TRBV27 and J usage is TRBJ2-7; TRBD1 might be the D (6 bases). V was pared by 3 bases and J by 4 bases, with 16 bases between. The V gene's germline CDR1 is MNHEY and CDR2 SMNVEV (reference sequence). CDR3 length equals 15 residues. CDR3 region: CASSFLGQGVYEQYF. The CDR3 DNA sequence: TGTGCCAGCAGTTTCTTGGGACAAGGGGTTTACGAGCAGTACTTC.

The CDR3 DNA sequence: TGTGCCAGCAGTCGCCGACAGGGGATCGACACTGAAGCTTTCTTT. Its translation: CASSRRQGIDTEAFF. V and J are TRBV27 and TRBJ1-1, with 8 bases identical to TRBD1. With V trimmed by 5 bases and J by 3 bases, 8 bases remained unmatched. CDR3 size: 15 residues. Germline lookup yields CDR1 MNHEY and CDR2 SMNVEV (reference sequence).